This entry lists 16 T cell receptor beta chains sequenced from one sample in a study of CD8+ T cells in alopecia areata. Extracted from the samples, RNA was reverse transcribed into cDNA to serve as the sequencing template. Only in-frame clones appear in the TCRdb table, and some are missing; sequencing was by immunoSEQ multiplex PCR. The repertoire holds approximately 210,000 clones, with around three fifths as singletons. Treatment: oral pan-JAK inhibitor, 5-10 mg twice daily. Sequenced here: CD4+ T cells sorted from blood, sampled at week 4, from a patient treated with tofacitinib. The receptors were sampled from a human donor with alopecia areata.

This chain links TRBV5-6 with TRBJ1-1; weak D call: TRBD1 (5 bases). Trimming pared 4 bases from V and 2 bases from J, leaving 9 bases between. Germline-derived CDR1 and CDR2 are SGHDT and YYEEEE. CDR3 length: 13 amino acids. The CDR3 nucleotides are TGTGCCAGCAGCCCTTGGGACAACACTGAAGCTTTCTTT. It translates to CASSPWDNTEAFF.

This clone was seen more than once but under ten times. The rearrangement uses TRBV29-1 and TRBJ1-1; D possibly corresponds to TRBD1 (5 bases). CDR1 is SQVTM and CDR2 is ANQGSEA in the germline V gene. The CDR3 length is 13 residues. Trimming left V 4 bases short and J 1 base short, with 10 bases between. The CDR3 DNA reads TGCAGCGTTGCCGGGGACGGGAACACTGAAGCTTTCTTT. Translating gives CSVAGDGNTEAFF. Full variable domain (remainder filled in from reference TRBV29-1 and TRBJ1-1): SAVISQKPSRDICQRGTSLTIQCQVDSQVTMMFWYRQQPGQSLTLIATANQGSEATYESGFVIDKFPISRPNLTFSTLTVSNMSPEDSSIYLCSVAGDGNTEAFFGQGTRLTVV.

J is TRBJ1-4 and V is TRBV27; 9 bases line up with TRBD1. Trimming removed 3 bases from V and 7 bases from J; junction bases left unmatched: 6. Germline lookup yields CDR1 MNHEY and CDR2 SMNVEV (reference sequence). The CDR3 spans 15 residues. CDR3: CASSFGQGIIEKLFF. CDR3 DNA sequence: TGTGCCAGCAGTTTCGGACAGGGGATAATTGAAAAACTGTTTTTT.

Note on this clone: The junction differs from germline at one of its ends, possibly a read error. In DNA form, the CDR3 reads TGTGCCTGGAGCGGGGCCGGGAACATTCGGTACTTC. Translation gives CAWSGAGNIRYF. The chain recombines TRBV30 with TRBJ2-4; D possibly matches TRBD1 or TRBD2 (5 bases each). This CDR3 comprises 12 residues. The germline gives CDR1 GTSNPN, CDR2 SVGIG (reference sequence).

V gene TRBV2 combines with J gene TRBJ2-3, with D possibly being TRBD2 (5 bases). CDR1 and CDR2 (germline): SNHLY, FYNNEI. With 3 bases removed from V and 2 bases from J, the gap between germline ends came to 15 bases. This CDR3 spans 16 amino acids. CDR3 in amino acids: CASSDLRGYATDTQYF. The CDR3 bases are TGTGCCAGCAGTGATCTAAGAGGGTACGCCACAGATACGCAGTATTTT. Drawing the rest from reference TRBV2 and TRBJ2-3, the complete variable domain is EPEVTQTPSHQVTQMGQEVILRCVPISNHLYFYWYRQILGQKVEFLVSFYNNEISEKSEIFDDQFSVERPDGSNFTLKIRSTKLEDSAMYFCASSDLRGYATDTQYFGPGTRLTVL.

This clone was counted only a few times. This chain connects TRBV10-2 to TRBJ1-6; D is unclear. V was clipped by 6 bases and J by 7 bases, with 13 bases between them. The CDR3 consists of 14 residues. Germline loops: CDR1 WSHSY, CDR2 SAAADI. This CDR3 is CASSLAPPNSPLHF. The DNA of the CDR3 is TGCGCCAGCAGCCTAGCACCTCCCAATTCACCCCTCCACTTT.

The rearrangement joins TRBV2 to TRBJ2-2, with D possibly matching TRBD1 (6 bases). Germline V gene sequence: CDR1 SNHLY, CDR2 FYNNEI. The length of the CDR3 is 14 residues. V dropped 11 bases and J dropped 5 bases, with 18 bases sitting between them. Here the CDR3 DNA reads TGTGCCTCCAGGAGGACAGAGAAAACCGGGGAGCTGTTTTTT. Translated: CASRRTEKTGELFF.

This rearrangement joins TRBV6-5 to TRBJ1-2; no clear D. This CDR3 region has 14 residues. Germline CDR1 MNHEY, CDR2 SVGAGI. V was shortened by 6 bases and J by 4 bases, with 15 bases between the two germline ends. CDR3 DNA: TGTGCCAGCAGCCCTCTCAGGACGGGCTATGGCTACACCTTC. This sequence encodes CASSPLRTGYGYTF.

V gene TRBV5-4 combines with J gene TRBJ1-6; no clear D. Looked up from germline, CDR1 is SGHNT and CDR2 is YYREEE (reference sequence). The CDR3 runs to 12 residues. Trimming shortened V by 6 bases and J by 9 bases, and 10 bases separated the two germline ends. The CDR3: CASTNGRSPLHF. The DNA for the CDR3 is TGTGCCAGCACCAATGGACGTTCACCCCTCCACTTT.

The sample holds a few counts of this clone. CDR3 sequence (DNA): TGTGCCAGCGCAAGGGACAGGGACTACGAGCAGTACTTC. Its translation: CASARDRDYEQYF. V and J are TRBV27 and TRBJ2-5, with 9 bases matching TRBD1. The DNA end is a closer match to TRBJ2-7, so the J assignment may be wrong. CDR1 and CDR2 from the germline V gene are MNHEY and SMNVEV (reference sequence). The CDR3 totals 13 residues.

The chain carries TRBV29-1 and TRBJ1-1; no reliable D call. V dropped 7 bases and J dropped 0 bases, with 12 bases sitting between them. CDR1 SQVTM and CDR2 ANQGSEA come from the germline V gene. The CDR3 is 13 residues long. The CDR3 DNA follows: TGCAGCGAAAGTCAAATCCTGAACACTGAAGCTTTCTTT. It specifies CSESQILNTEAFF.

This clone turned up a few times. Here the CDR3 DNA reads TGTGCCAGCAGTTTTCGTTCGTGGGGAGGCTACACCTTC. This encodes CASSFRSWGGYTF. The rearrangement links TRBV27 to TRBJ1-2; D remains unclear. The CDR3 loop spans 13 amino acids. Germline assignment: CDR1 MNHEY and CDR2 SMNVEV (reference sequence). V shed 3 bases and J shed 8 bases, with 13 bases lying between them.

The chain uses TRBV5-6 and TRBJ1-2, with a weak D call TRBD1 (5 bases). This CDR3 region has 15 residues. The germline gives CDR1 SGHDT, CDR2 YYEEEE. Between the trimmed V and J ends, which lost 4 bases and 4 bases, there was a span of 17 bases. The CDR3 DNA reads TGTGCCAGCAGCCCCGGCGGAGGGGAGGGCTATGGCTACACCTTC. As protein: CASSPGGGEGYGYTF.

This sequence joins TRBV9 and TRBJ2-1; no clear D. Germline V CDR1 and CDR2: SGDLS, YYNGEE. V lost 9 bases and J 8 bases, leaving 12 bases between the germline ends. The CDR3 runs to 11 residues. CDR3 sequence: CATSPRDEQFF. The CDR3, as DNA: TGTGCCACCTCTCCGCGCGATGAGCAGTTCTTC.

CDR3 region: CSVDARGAIMNTEAFF. In DNA form, the CDR3 reads TGCAGCGTTGACGCCAGGGGAGCGATTATGAACACTGAAGCTTTCTTT. This rearrangement joins TRBV29-1 to TRBJ1-1; TRBD1 is a possible D gene (6 bases). CDR3 length: 16 residues. Germline loops: CDR1 SQVTM, CDR2 ANQGSEA. Trimming left V 3 bases short and J 0 bases short, with 17 bases between.

This clone appeared a few times. The genes are TRBV2 and TRBJ2-7; 9 bases line up with TRBD1. The CDR3 runs to 14 residues. The germline V gene has CDR1 SNHLY and CDR2 FYNNEI. V lost 6 bases, J lost 2 bases, and 5 bases stayed unmatched. CDR3 region: CASSRGQGTYEQYF. The CDR3 region has the DNA TGTGCCAGCAGCAGGGGACAGGGAACCTACGAGCAGTACTTC.